Sequencing of this T cell receptor (beta chain) was carried out in a study of T cell changes during pregnancy in multiple sclerosis. This CDR3 is 15 amino acids long. Germline V CDR1 and CDR2: KGHSH, LQKENI. The ends lost 5 bases at V and 0 bases at J; junction bases unmatched: 4. The method was immunoSEQ multiplex PCR; TCRdb's version includes in-frame clones alone and lacks a portion of them. Among tens of thousands of clones listed, roughly 92% were seen once. This receptor was obtained from a female donor in good health, enrolled as a control in a pregnancy study. The sample in question was peripheral blood, obtained in the third trimester of pregnancy. V and J are TRBV18 and TRBJ1-1, with 9 bases matching TRBD1. CDR3 region: CASSWTGAMNTEAFF. CDR3 nucleotides: TGTGCCAGCTCATGGACAGGGGCTATGAACACTGAAGCTTTCTTT.